A selection of T cell receptor beta chains follows, all from one sample in a study of regulatory T cells in long-lasting Graves disease. TCRdb reprocessed the multiplex PCR reads via MiXCR and lists one record per CDR3 protein. The repertoire holds some 470,000 distinct CDR3 sequences, with under 25% as singletons. The sample was peripheral blood mononuclear cells (PBMCs), taken when the disease was refractory, from a patient treated with antithyroid drugs. These TCRs come from a female donor with Graves disease. CDR3s include the opening cysteine and the closing phenylalanine or tryptophan. D genes are given only for firm matches. Part of the rows lack a size; the others show once, few, many or a class for expanded clones.

j_gene: TRBJ2-7; d_gene: TRBD1; abundance: many; v_gene: TRBV10-3; CDR3aa: CAISGAGQVDEQYF; CDR3nt: TGTGCCATCAGTGGCGCGGGACAGGTGGACGAGCAGTACTTC
j_gene: TRBJ1-5; d_gene: NA; abundance: NA; v_gene: TRBV6-1; CDR3aa: CASSGQRNQPQHF; CDR3nt: TGTGCCAGCAGTGGTCAGAGGAATCAGCCCCAGCATTTT
j_gene: TRBJ2-3; d_gene: TRBD2; abundance: few; v_gene: TRBV20-1; CDR3aa: CSASASGGEDTQYF; CDR3nt: TGCAGTGCTAGTGCCAGCGGGGGGGAAGATACGCAGTATTTT
j_gene: TRBJ1-1; d_gene: TRBD1; abundance: many; v_gene: TRBV11-2; CDR3aa: CASSFIAAYKGQPNYEAFF; CDR3nt: TGTGCCAGCAGCTTTATAGCGGCCTACAAGGGACAGCCTAACTATGAAGCTTTCTTT
j_gene: TRBJ1-4; d_gene: NA; abundance: NA; v_gene: TRBV11-2; CDR3aa: CASSERPLNEKLFF; CDR3nt: TGTGCCAGCAGCGAGCGGCCTTTAAATGAAAAACTGTTTTTT
j_gene: TRBJ2-7; d_gene: NA; abundance: many; v_gene: TRBV6-1; CDR3aa: CASTRGVMYEQYF; CDR3nt: TGTGCCAGCACCAGGGGGGTGATGTACGAGCAGTACTTC
j_gene: TRBJ1-6; d_gene: NA; abundance: many; v_gene: TRBV28; CDR3aa: CASSPRLNSPLHF; CDR3nt: TGTGCCAGCAGTCCGAGATTGAATTCACCCCTCCACTTT
j_gene: TRBJ1-2; d_gene: TRBD1; abundance: many; v_gene: TRBV15; CDR3aa: CATSSSDRAGYGYTF; CDR3nt: TGTGCCACCAGCTCATCGGACAGGGCGGGCTATGGCTACACCTTC
j_gene: TRBJ2-2; d_gene: TRBD1; abundance: many; v_gene: TRBV28; CDR3aa: CASRDGQGAGELFF; CDR3nt: TGTGCCAGCAGGGATGGACAGGGGGCCGGGGAGCTGTTTTTT
j_gene: TRBJ2-7; d_gene: TRBD2; abundance: many; v_gene: TRBV7-2; CDR3aa: CASSPDLLAGLLYF; CDR3nt: TGTGCCAGCAGCCCGGACCTTCTAGCGGGCCTACTCTACTTC
j_gene: TRBJ1-2; d_gene: NA; abundance: few; v_gene: TRBV9; CDR3aa: CASIPGGLSGGYTF; CDR3nt: TGTGCCAGCATCCCGGGGGGGCTCTCCGGGGGCTACACCTTC
j_gene: TRBJ2-5; d_gene: TRBD2; abundance: many; v_gene: TRBV28; CDR3aa: CASSPGGSVQETQYF; CDR3nt: TGTGCCAGCAGTCCCGGGGGGAGCGTCCAAGAGACCCAGTACTTC
j_gene: TRBJ2-2; d_gene: TRBD2; abundance: NA; v_gene: TRBV30; CDR3aa: CAWSRLAGVLNTGELFF; CDR3nt: TGTGCCTGGAGCCGGCTAGCGGGAGTCTTGAACACCGGGGAGCTGTTTTTT
j_gene: TRBJ2-7; d_gene: NA; abundance: many; v_gene: TRBV6-5; CDR3aa: CASSYRPGAYEQYF; CDR3nt: TGTGCCAGCAGTTACCGCCCAGGGGCCTACGAGCAGTACTTC
j_gene: TRBJ2-5; d_gene: NA; abundance: few; v_gene: TRBV7-9; CDR3aa: CASSDRDGQETQYF; CDR3nt: TGTGCCAGCAGCGACCGGGACGGCCAAGAGACCCAGTACTTC
j_gene: TRBJ1-6; d_gene: NA; abundance: NA; v_gene: TRBV9; CDR3aa: CASSVGTELGAEHGSPLHF; CDR3nt: TGTGCCAGCAGCGTAGGGACAGAACTGGGAGCCGAACATGGTTCACCCCTCCACTTT
j_gene: TRBJ1-5; d_gene: TRBD1; abundance: many; v_gene: TRBV6-1; CDR3aa: CASSSFRADRGHF; CDR3nt: TGTGCCAGCAGCTCCTTTCGTGCGGACAGGGGTCATTTC
j_gene: TRBJ2-4; d_gene: NA; abundance: many; v_gene: TRBV27; CDR3aa: CASTIRGENIQYF; CDR3nt: TGTGCCAGCACCATCAGGGGAGAGAACATTCAGTACTTC
j_gene: TRBJ2-3; d_gene: NA; abundance: NA; v_gene: TRBV13; CDR3aa: CASSHNLHGDTQYF; CDR3nt: TGTGCCAGCAGCCATAACTTGCACGGAGATACGCAGTATTTT
j_gene: TRBJ2-7; d_gene: NA; abundance: many; v_gene: TRBV27; CDR3aa: CASSSRDGLEQYF; CDR3nt: TGTGCCAGCAGTTCACGGGACGGCCTGGAGCAGTACTTC
j_gene: TRBJ2-7; d_gene: TRBD2; abundance: few; v_gene: TRBV28; CDR3aa: CATTGTSGAPYEQYF; CDR3nt: TGTGCCACCACCGGGACTAGCGGGGCCCCCTACGAGCAGTACTTC
j_gene: TRBJ2-4; d_gene: NA; abundance: NA; v_gene: TRBV13; CDR3aa: CASSRERGRGNIQYF; CDR3nt: TGTGCCAGCAGCCGCGAAAGGGGGCGGGGAAACATTCAGTACTTC
j_gene: TRBJ2-3; d_gene: NA; abundance: NA; v_gene: TRBV20-1; CDR3aa: CSARESNQTDTQYF; CDR3nt: TGCAGTGCTAGAGAGAGCAATCAGACAGATACGCAGTATTTT
j_gene: TRBJ2-5; d_gene: TRBD2; abundance: few; v_gene: TRBV20-1; CDR3aa: CSAMGTSGNQETQYF; CDR3nt: TGCAGTGCTATGGGGACTAGCGGGAACCAAGAGACTCAGTACTTC
j_gene: TRBJ1-4; d_gene: NA; abundance: many; v_gene: TRBV7-2; CDR3aa: CASSLGWGEKLFF; CDR3nt: TGTGCCAGCAGCTTGGGCTGGGGAGAAAAACTGTTTTTT
j_gene: TRBJ2-7; d_gene: NA; abundance: NA; v_gene: TRBV7-9; CDR3aa: CASRPTGQGSEQYF; CDR3nt: TGTGCCAGCAGACCAACGGGGCAGGGCTCTGAGCAGTACTTC
j_gene: TRBJ1-2; d_gene: NA; abundance: NA; v_gene: TRBV20-1; CDR3aa: CSAPETSSYGYTF; CDR3nt: TGCAGTGCCCCCGAGACTTCTAGCTATGGCTACACCTTC
j_gene: TRBJ2-7; d_gene: TRBD2; abundance: few; v_gene: TRBV11-2; CDR3aa: CASSRGGPPYEQYF; CDR3nt: TGTGCCAGCAGCCGGGGAGGGCCGCCCTACGAGCAGTACTTC
j_gene: TRBJ2-5; d_gene: TRBD1; abundance: many; v_gene: TRBV6-1; CDR3aa: CAAATGGLETQYF; CDR3nt: TGTGCCGCCGCGACAGGGGGCTTAGAGACCCAGTACTTC
j_gene: TRBJ2-7; d_gene: NA; abundance: many; v_gene: TRBV2; CDR3aa: CASSEILDSDEQYF; CDR3nt: TGTGCCAGCAGTGAAATCCTGGACAGTGACGAGCAGTACTTC